A single sample is the source of the 17 T cell receptor beta chains below, sequenced in a study of blood T cell repertoires in COVID-19. Clones were read by immunoSEQ multiplex PCR, and TCRdb kept only the in-frame ones, dropping some. The sample gives fewer than 150,000 clones, approximately 84% of which show up once; 5% to 7.5% is in the top ten. The sequencing input was peripheral blood. The receptors shown here come from a human donor in a cohort sampled during active COVID-19.

This clone occurred many times. The rearrangement joins TRBV5-1 to TRBJ1-6, with D uncertain. V was trimmed by 3 bases and J by 8 bases, leaving 12 bases between them. CDR1 is SGHRS, CDR2 YFSETQ, per germline. The CDR3 loop spans 14 amino acids. CDR3 amino acids: CASSWNRDDSPLHF. For the CDR3, the DNA is TGCGCCAGCAGCTGGAACCGGGATGATTCACCCCTCCACTTT. Together with reference TRBV5-1 and TRBJ1-6, the CDR3 gives the full variable domain: KAGVTQTPRYLIKTRGQQVTLSCSPISGHRSVSWYQQTPGQGLQFLFEYFSETQRNKGNFPGRFSGRQFSNSRSEMNVSTLELGDSALYLCASSWNRDDSPLHFGNGTRLTVT.

The chain carries TRBV7-9 and TRBJ2-5, with TRBD2 identical over 9 bases. Germline assignment: CDR1 SEHNR and CDR2 FQNEAQ (reference sequence). The CDR3 extends over 16 amino acids. The ends lost 5 bases at V and 4 bases at J; junction bases unmatched: 11. The CDR3 DNA sequence: TGTGCCAGCAGCCCCCAGGGCGGGGGGGCGTTAGAGACCCAGTACTTC. Its protein is CASSPQGGGALETQYF.

The table lists this clone with a few counts. The chain recombines TRBV5-1 with TRBJ2-7; tentative D call: TRBD2 (7 bases). The CDR3 is made up of 14 amino acids. Trimming stripped 4 bases from V and 1 base from J, with 12 bases between. Germline V gives CDR1 SGHRS, CDR2 YFSETQ. CDR3 protein: CASSPGGPSYEQYF. The CDR3, as DNA: TGCGCCAGCAGCCCGGGGGGCCCTTCCTACGAGCAGTACTTC.

The chain combines TRBV4-3 with TRBJ2-3; D is possibly TRBD2 (6 bases). The V end was cut by 4 bases, the J end by 0 bases, with 17 bases between. The CDR3 contains 17 residues. CDR1 LGHNA and CDR2 YSLEER come from the germline V gene. CDR3 DNA: TGCGCCAGCAGCCCTCAACTATCGGGGACTAGCACAGATACGCAGTATTTT. It specifies CASSPQLSGTSTDTQYF.

The chain links TRBV7-9 to TRBJ1-2; D is undetermined. The CDR3 covers 14 residues. Germline CDR1 is SEHNR and CDR2 is FQNEAQ (reference sequence). V lost 1 base and J lost 4, with 10 bases in between. The CDR3, as DNA: TGTGCCAGCAGCTTAGAATTAGCTCTCTATGGCTACACCTTC. Its translation is CASSLELALYGYTF. Together with reference TRBV7-9 and TRBJ1-2, the CDR3 gives the full variable domain: DTGVSQNPRHKITKRGQNVTFRCDPISEHNRLYWYRQTLGQGPEFLTYFQNEAQLEKSRLLSDRFSAERPKGSFSTLEIQRTEQGDSAMYLCASSLELALYGYTFGSGTRLTVV.

The J gene is TRBJ1-2, the V gene TRBV5-1, with 9 bases matching TRBD1. CDR1 is SGHRS and CDR2 is YFSETQ in the germline V gene. The CDR3 sequence is 15 residues long. V was pared by 0 bases and J by 8 bases, with 8 bases of the junction left unmatched. CDR3 region: CASSLGTGTGFGYTF. CDR3 coding DNA: TGCGCCAGCAGCTTGGGGACCGGGACAGGGTTCGGCTACACCTTC.

The V call is TRBV24-1, the J call TRBJ1-2, with 7 positions matching TRBD1. This CDR3 contains 14 residues. Unmatched junction bases numbered 7, after V lost 3 bases and J lost 7 bases. Germline V gene data show CDR1 as KGHDR and CDR2 as SFDVKD. The CDR3 region has the DNA TGTGCCACCAGTGATAACCAGGAGGGGGCTGGCTACACCTTC. Its translation: CATSDNQEGAGYTF.

This chain joins TRBV19 and TRBJ1-1, with 8 nucleotides matching TRBD1. The CDR3 loop spans 15 amino acids. The V gene's germline CDR1 is LNHDA and CDR2 SQIVND (reference sequence). The trim removed 7 bases at V and 1 base at J, leaving 8 bases unmatched. Here the CDR3 DNA reads TGTGCCAGTAACTTCAGGGGGCAGAGGAACACTGAAGCTTTCTTT. Translated, it gives CASNFRGQRNTEAFF.

The rearrangement joins TRBV15 to TRBJ2-5; 7 nucleotides agree with TRBD2. Losses at the gene ends were 3 bases for V and 5 bases for J; bases not matched to a gene: 18. Germline CDR1 and CDR2: LNHNV and YYDKDF (reference sequence). The CDR3 runs 18 residues. DNA for the CDR3: TGTGCCACCAGCAGTAACATACACGGCGGGGGATATTGGGAGACCCAGTACTTC. It encodes CATSSNIHGGGYWETQYF.

With respect to this clone: At the DNA level, this CDR3 is encoded by other sequences in the same sample as well. The genes are TRBV18 and TRBJ2-2; D is ambiguous. The V and J ends lost 1 base and 6 bases respectively, with 3 bases between them. CDR3 size: 12 residues. Germline V gene lookup returns CDR1 KGHSH and CDR2 LQKENI. The CDR3 is CASSPRAGELFF. DNA for the CDR3: TGTGCCAGCTCACCACGCGCCGGGGAGCTGTTTTTT.

The chain has TRBV15 and TRBJ2-6, with 9 bases lining up with TRBD1. V was pared by 3 bases and J by 0 bases, with 3 bases of the junction left unmatched. The CDR3 extends over 17 amino acids. Germline lookup yields CDR1 LNHNV and CDR2 YYDKDF (reference sequence). The CDR3 loop is CATSSGQGFSGANVLTF. The DNA of the CDR3 is TGTGCCACCAGCAGTGGACAGGGGTTCTCTGGGGCCAACGTCCTGACTTTC. Full variable domain (missing parts from reference TRBV15 and TRBJ2-6): DAMVIQNPRYQVTQFGKPVTLSCSQTLNHNVMYWYQQKSSQAPKLLFHYYDKDFNNEADTPDNFQSRRPNTSFCFLDIRSPGLGDTAMYLCATSSGQGFSGANVLTFGAGSRLTVL.

The V gene is TRBV3-1 (or the pseudogene TRBV3-2), the J gene TRBJ1-2; 8 bases fit TRBD1. CDR1 and CDR2 from the germline V gene are LGHDT and YNNKEL (reference sequence). The CDR3 runs 13 residues. V was pared by 6 bases and J by 13 bases, with 13 bases of the junction left unmatched. The CDR3 spells CASSLRGDRWRTF. The DNA of the CDR3 is TGTGCCAGCAGTCTACGAGGGGACAGGTGGCGCACCTTC.

This clone was seen a handful of times. V gene TRBV14 combines with J gene TRBJ2-7; perhaps TRBD1 as D (9 bases). V dropped 4 bases and J dropped 2 bases, with 21 bases sitting between them. The CDR3 runs 17 residues. Germline V gene lookup returns CDR1 SGHDN and CDR2 FVKESK. The CDR3, as DNA: TGTGCCAGCAGCCCGGGGACAGGGTCGGGGGGGCCCTACGAGCAGTACTTC. It encodes CASSPGTGSGGPYEQYF.

The CDR3: CASSYRQAYQETQYF. Written as DNA, the CDR3 is TGTGCCAGCAGTTACCGCCAGGCATACCAAGAGACCCAGTACTTC. The chain couples TRBV6-5 to TRBJ2-5; D remains ambiguous. Trimming took off 2 bases at V and 0 bases at J, with 10 bases between the two ends. This CDR3 is 15 amino acids long. Germline V CDR1 and CDR2: MNHEY, SVGAGI.

The V and J genes are TRBV6-2 or TRBV6-3 and TRBJ1-5; D perhaps matches TRBD1 (6 bases). The V end was cut by 2 bases, the J end by 6 bases, with 14 bases between. CDR1 and CDR2 from the germline V gene are MNHEY and SVGEGT. This CDR3 comprises 15 residues. CDR3 nucleotide sequence: TGTGCCAGCAGTTACACTCAGGGGTGGGGTCAGCCCCAGCATTTT. Translation: CASSYTQGWGQPQHF.

This clone was observed once. At one end the junction does not follow the germline gene, possibly because of a read error. The J gene is TRBJ2-3, the V gene TRBV6-1; TRBD1 aligns across 10 bases. The CDR3 extends over 15 amino acids. The germline V gene encodes CDR1 MNHNS and CDR2 SASEGT. CDR3 coding DNA: TGTGCCAGCAGCGAAGGGACAGGGGTCGCAGATACGCAGTATTTT. Protein: CASSEGTGVADTQYF.

This chain joins TRBV29-1 and TRBJ1-1; TRBD1 agrees at 7 bases. After removal of 7 bases from V and 1 base from J, the junction contained 6 bases not matched to a gene. CDR1 is SQVTM, CDR2 ANQGSEA, per germline. The CDR3 totals 13 residues. In nucleotides, the CDR3 is TGCAGCGGCGAGGGACAGTCGAACACTGAAGCTTTCTTT. This translates into CSGEGQSNTEAFF.